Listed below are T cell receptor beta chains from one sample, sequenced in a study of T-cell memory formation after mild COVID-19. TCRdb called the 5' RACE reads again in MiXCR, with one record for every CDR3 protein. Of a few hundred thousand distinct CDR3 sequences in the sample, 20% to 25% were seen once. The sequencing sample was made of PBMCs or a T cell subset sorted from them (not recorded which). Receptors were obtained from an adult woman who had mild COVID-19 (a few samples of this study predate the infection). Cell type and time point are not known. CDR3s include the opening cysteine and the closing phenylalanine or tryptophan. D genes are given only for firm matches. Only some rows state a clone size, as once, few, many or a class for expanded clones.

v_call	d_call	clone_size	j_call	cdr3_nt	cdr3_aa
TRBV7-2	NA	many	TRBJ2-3	TGTGCCAGCAGCCCCCCGGGAGTACGGGATACGCAGTATTTT	CASSPPGVRDTQYF
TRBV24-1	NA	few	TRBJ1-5	TGTGCCACCAGTGATGGGGGCGGTAAGGGCAATCAGCCCCAGCATTTT	CATSDGGGKGNQPQHF
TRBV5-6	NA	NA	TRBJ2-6	TGTGCCAGCAGCCCCAGGGACCGCCTCTCTGGGGCCAACGTCCTGACTTTC	CASSPRDRLSGANVLTF
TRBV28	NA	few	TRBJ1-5	TGTGCCAGCAGTTCCCTCCGGGAGCTTTCTCCGCCCCAGCATTTT	CASSSLRELSPPQHF
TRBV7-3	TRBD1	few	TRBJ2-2	TGTGCCAGCAGCTTAGGGTGGACAGGGAACACCGGGGAGCTGTTTTTT	CASSLGWTGNTGELFF
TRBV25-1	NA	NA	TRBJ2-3	TGTGCCAGCAGTGAAAGGGGCGGGGGCGCAGATACGCAGTATTTT	CASSERGGGADTQYF
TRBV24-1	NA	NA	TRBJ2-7	TGTGCCACCAGTGATCATTACGAGCAGTACTTC	CATSDHYEQYF
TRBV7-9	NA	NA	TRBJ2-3	TGTGCCAGCAGCACAACGACTAGTGTCCCAGATACGCAGTATTTT	CASSTTTSVPDTQYF
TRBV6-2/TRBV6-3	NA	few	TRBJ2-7	TGTGCCAGCAGTCGCGAACAGGGCTACGAGCAGTACTTC	CASSREQGYEQYF
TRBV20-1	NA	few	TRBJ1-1	TGCAGTGCTAGAGAGAGGGGGGCACCTGAAGCTTTCTTT	CSARERGAPEAFF
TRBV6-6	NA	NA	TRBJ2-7	TGTGCCAGCAGATTAACGTCTGGGCACTACGAGCAGTACTTC	CASRLTSGHYEQYF
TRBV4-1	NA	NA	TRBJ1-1	TGCGCCAGCAGCCTACCACGTGAAGCTTTCTTT	CASSLPREAFF
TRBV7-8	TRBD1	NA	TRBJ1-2	TGTGCCAGCAGCTTGGCGGGACAGATCTATGGCTACACCTTC	CASSLAGQIYGYTF
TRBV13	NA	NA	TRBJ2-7	TGTGCCAGCAGCCTCCGGGACATAGACCACGAGCAGTACTTC	CASSLRDIDHEQYF
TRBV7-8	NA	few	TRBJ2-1	TGTGCCAGCAGCTTACGGGAGCACAATGAGCAGTTCTTC	CASSLREHNEQFF
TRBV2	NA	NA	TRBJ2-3	TGTGCCAGCAGTGAGGTCGCTGATACGCAGTATTTT	CASSEVADTQYF